This T cell receptor (beta chain) was obtained from a study of neurological immune-mediated disorders (dated by TCRdb to the late 2010s). For context, the study as a whole: Peripheral blood TCR-beta repertoires from patients with HTLV-I-associated myelopathy (HAM/TSP), patients with multiple sclerosis, and healthy controls were compared in the study using UMI-based sequencing. The cohort included about 70 subjects: approximately 15 with HAM/TSP, about 34 with multiple sclerosis, and roughly 20 healthy controls. Alongside PBMC samples, the set of more than 80 TCR-beta libraries contained longitudinal samples, technical triplicates, and paired CD4+ and CD8+ T-cell subsets that had been sorted. The paper as a whole reports these results and caveats: Expanded clones from different subjects shared no identical CDR3 amino acid sequences, which suggests that TCR-beta repertoires were private in all groups. The highest TCR clonal expansion was observed in HAM/TSP patients, whereas the lowest was observed in MS patients, even when compared with healthy controls.

To synthesize cDNA, template-switch 5'RACE was performed with a primer carrying a 10-nucleotide random unique molecular identifier so that each TCR transcript was tagged. Every sequencing run covered 15-18 subjects and yielded more than 180 million TCR-beta sequences. The RNeasy kit was used to extract total RNA. The KAPA Real-time Library Amplification kit was used to amplify TCR-beta VDJ regions with primers for the TCR constant region and the 5'RACE anchor. A first PCR added sample indexes and Illumina adaptors, and a second PCR then raised library yield. After purification with Ampure beads, the TCR product of roughly 650 bp was size-selected on a 2% E-gel SizeSelection system. Before pooling, libraries had their quality checked on a Bioanalyzer, their concentration measured with Qubit, and their quantity determined with the Kapa Library Quantification kit. Paired-end 2 x 150 bp sequencing of the libraries was performed on an Illumina HiSeq 2500. To increase sequence diversity, roughly 24-32% phiX was spiked into each library pool. The authors' analysis ran thus. The UMI-based MiGEC pipeline processed quality-filtered reads and removed over 75% of raw TCR sequences during error correction. IMGT germline references were used for alignment of VDJ genes, and clonotypes were defined by a unique CDR3 amino acid sequence together with V-J genes. Clonal expansion, Shannon diversity and CDR3 relatedness were evaluated with VDJtools (CalcPairwiseDistances, ClusterSamples), while phylogenetic trees were built in CLCbio workbench. A clone was classed as expanded if it had 8 or more unique UMIs, a cutoff based on coefficient-of-variation modelling across technical triplicates. Clones were called with MiXCR by TCRdb after fastp trimmed the public reads at Q25, and only in-frame beta chains were retained. Rows are unified per CDR3 protein, each entry keeping the most common DNA and genes. The V and J calls follow TCRdb's processing rather than the paper's. This sample lists tens of thousands of distinct CDR3 sequences; approximately 10% were detected once. The top ten clonotypes cover 6.6% of the sample.

This clonotype appeared many times. Its antigen remains undetermined. It has no much larger one-base neighbor in the sample; base qualities were not kept. Reading the germline V gene gives CDR1 SGHVS and CDR2 FQNEAQ. The cysteine opens and the phenylalanine closes a CDR3 of 16 amino acids. This entry keeps only the CDR3 DNA: 48 bases, framed from base 1. Relative to germline, V is missing 3 bases and J is missing 8 bases, with 10 bases of the junction outside any gene match. For unsorted PBMC libraries, 2 million PBMCs were used after storage in RNAlater at -80 degrees C until RNA extraction. Peripheral blood was subjected to Ficoll-Hypaque density gradient centrifugation to isolate PBMCs, which were then cryopreserved in liquid nitrogen.

The rearranged chain carries TRBV7-8 and TRBJ1-2; TRBD1 agrees with 12 junctional bases. The TCR was taken from a woman between 25 and 40 years old with HTLV-1-associated myelopathy (HAM/TSP). The source material was PBMCs. The nucleotides read TGTGCCAGCAGCTTGGCCAGGGGACAGGGGGCGAGGGGCTACACCTTC. This is translated as CASSLARGQGARGYTF.